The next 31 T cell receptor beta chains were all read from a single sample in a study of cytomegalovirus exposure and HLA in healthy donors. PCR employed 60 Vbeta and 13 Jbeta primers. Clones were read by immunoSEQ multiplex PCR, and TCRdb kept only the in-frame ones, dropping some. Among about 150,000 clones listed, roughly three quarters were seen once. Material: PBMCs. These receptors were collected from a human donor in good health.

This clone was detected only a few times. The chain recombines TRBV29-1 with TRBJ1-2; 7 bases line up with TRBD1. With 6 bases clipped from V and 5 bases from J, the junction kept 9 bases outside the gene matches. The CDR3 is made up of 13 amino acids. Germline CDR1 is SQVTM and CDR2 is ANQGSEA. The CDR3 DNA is TGCAGCGTCGAAACCGGGACAGCGTATGGCTACACCTTC. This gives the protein CSVETGTAYGYTF.

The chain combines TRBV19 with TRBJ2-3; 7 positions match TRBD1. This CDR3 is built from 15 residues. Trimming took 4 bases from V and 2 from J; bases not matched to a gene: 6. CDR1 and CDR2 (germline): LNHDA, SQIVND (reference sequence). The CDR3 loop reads CASSTQTGFTDTQYF. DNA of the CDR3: TGTGCCAGTAGTACGCAGACAGGGTTCACAGATACGCAGTATTTT.

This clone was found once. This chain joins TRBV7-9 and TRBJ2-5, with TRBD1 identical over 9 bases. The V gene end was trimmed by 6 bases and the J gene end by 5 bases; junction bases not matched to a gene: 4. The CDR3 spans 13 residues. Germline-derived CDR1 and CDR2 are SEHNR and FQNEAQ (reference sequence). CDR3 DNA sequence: TGTGCCAGCAGTACGGGACAGGGCGAGACCCAGTACTTC. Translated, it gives CASSTGQGETQYF.

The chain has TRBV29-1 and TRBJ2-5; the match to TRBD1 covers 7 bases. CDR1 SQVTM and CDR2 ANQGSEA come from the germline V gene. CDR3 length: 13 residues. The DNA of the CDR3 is TGCAGTTCACAGGGGTTGTATTGGGAGACCCAGTACTTC. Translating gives CSSQGLYWETQYF.

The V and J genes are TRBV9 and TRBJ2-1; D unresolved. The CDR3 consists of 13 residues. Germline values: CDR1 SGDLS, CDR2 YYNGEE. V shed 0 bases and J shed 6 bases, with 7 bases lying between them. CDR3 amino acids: CASSVATVNEQFF. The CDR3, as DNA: TGTGCCAGCAGCGTAGCGACTGTCAATGAGCAGTTCTTC.

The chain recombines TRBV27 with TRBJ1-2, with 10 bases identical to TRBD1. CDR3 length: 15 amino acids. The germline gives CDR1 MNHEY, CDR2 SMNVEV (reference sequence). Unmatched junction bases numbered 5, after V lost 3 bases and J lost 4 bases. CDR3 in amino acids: CASSFSGQGPYGYTF. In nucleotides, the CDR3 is TGTGCCAGCAGTTTTTCGGGACAGGGGCCCTATGGCTACACCTTC.

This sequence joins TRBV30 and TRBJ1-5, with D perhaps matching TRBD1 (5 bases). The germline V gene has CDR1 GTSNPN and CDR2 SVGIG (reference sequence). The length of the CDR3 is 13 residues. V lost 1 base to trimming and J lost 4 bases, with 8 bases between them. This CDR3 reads CAWSGTYNQPQHF. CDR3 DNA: TGTGCCTGGAGTGGGACATATAATCAGCCCCAGCATTTT.

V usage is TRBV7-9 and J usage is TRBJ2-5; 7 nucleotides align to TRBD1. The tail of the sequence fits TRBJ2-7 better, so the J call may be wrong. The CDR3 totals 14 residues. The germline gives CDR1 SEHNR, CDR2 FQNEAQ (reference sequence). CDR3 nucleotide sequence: TGTGCCAGCGGTCGCGACAGGGCCATCTACGAGCAGTACTTC. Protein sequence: CASGRDRAIYEQYF.

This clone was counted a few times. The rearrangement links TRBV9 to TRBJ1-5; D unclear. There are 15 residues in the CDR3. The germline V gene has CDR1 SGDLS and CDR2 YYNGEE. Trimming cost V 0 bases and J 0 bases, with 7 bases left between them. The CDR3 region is CASSVADNSNQPQHF. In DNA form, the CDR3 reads TGTGCCAGCAGCGTAGCAGACAATAGCAATCAGCCCCAGCATTTT.

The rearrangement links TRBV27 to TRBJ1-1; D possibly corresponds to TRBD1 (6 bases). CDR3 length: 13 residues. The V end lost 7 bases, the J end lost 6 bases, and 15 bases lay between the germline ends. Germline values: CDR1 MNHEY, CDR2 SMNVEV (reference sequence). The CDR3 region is CASKRVQGPEAFF. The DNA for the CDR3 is TGTGCCAGCAAACGGGTACAGGGACCTGAAGCTTTCTTT.

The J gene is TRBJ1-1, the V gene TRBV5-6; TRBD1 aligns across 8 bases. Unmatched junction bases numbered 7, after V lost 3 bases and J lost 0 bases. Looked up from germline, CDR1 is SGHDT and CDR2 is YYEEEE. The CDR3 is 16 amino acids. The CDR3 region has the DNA TGTGCCAGCAGCTACTCAGGGGGCGCGTTGAACACTGAAGCTTTCTTT. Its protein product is CASSYSGGALNTEAFF.

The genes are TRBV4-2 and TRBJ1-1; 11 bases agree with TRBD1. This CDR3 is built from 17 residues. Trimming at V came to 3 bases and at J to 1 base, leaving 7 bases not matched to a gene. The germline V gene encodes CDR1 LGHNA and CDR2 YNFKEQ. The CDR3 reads CASSHFGQGARNTEAFF. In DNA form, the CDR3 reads TGTGCCAGCAGCCATTTCGGACAGGGGGCACGGAACACTGAAGCTTTCTTT.

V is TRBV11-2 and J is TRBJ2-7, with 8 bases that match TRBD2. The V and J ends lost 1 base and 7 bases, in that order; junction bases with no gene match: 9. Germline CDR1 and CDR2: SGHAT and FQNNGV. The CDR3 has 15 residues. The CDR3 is CASSLAVAGRSEQYF. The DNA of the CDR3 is TGTGCCAGCAGCTTAGCAGTAGCGGGAAGGTCGGAGCAGTACTTC.

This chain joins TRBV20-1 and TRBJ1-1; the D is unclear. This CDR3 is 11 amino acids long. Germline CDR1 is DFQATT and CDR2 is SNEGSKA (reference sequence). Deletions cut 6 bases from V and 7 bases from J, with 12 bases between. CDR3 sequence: CSARLSVEAFF. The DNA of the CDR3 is TGCAGTGCAAGGTTGAGCGTTGAAGCTTTCTTT.

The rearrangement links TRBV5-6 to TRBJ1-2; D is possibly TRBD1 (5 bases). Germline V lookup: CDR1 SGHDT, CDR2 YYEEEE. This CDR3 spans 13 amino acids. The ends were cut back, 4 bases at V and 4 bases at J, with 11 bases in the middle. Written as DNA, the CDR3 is TGTGCCAGCAGCCCAGGGAATTCCTATGGCTACACCTTC. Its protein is CASSPGNSYGYTF.

The CDR3 is CASRGGGGTYEQYF. CDR3 bases: TGTGCCTCCCGAGGGGGGGGCGGAACCTACGAGCAGTACTTC. V and J are TRBV25-1 and TRBJ2-7; tentative D call: TRBD2 (7 bases). Germline loops: CDR1 MGHDK, CDR2 SYGVNS. The CDR3 covers 14 residues. The V and J ends lost 11 bases and 2 bases respectively, with 19 bases between them.

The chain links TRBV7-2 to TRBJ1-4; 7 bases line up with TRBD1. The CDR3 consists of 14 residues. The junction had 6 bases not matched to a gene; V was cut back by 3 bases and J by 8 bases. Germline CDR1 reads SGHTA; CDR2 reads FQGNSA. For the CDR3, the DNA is TGTGCCAGCAGCTTCGACAGGGCTGACGAAAAACTGTTTTTT. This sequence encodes CASSFDRADEKLFF. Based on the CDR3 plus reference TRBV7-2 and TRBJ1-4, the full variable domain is GAGVSQSPSNKVTEKGKDVELRCDPISGHTALYWYRQSLGQGLEFLIYFQGNSAPDKSGLPSDRFSAERTGGSVSTLTIQRTQQEDSAVYLCASSFDRADEKLFFGSGTQLSVL.

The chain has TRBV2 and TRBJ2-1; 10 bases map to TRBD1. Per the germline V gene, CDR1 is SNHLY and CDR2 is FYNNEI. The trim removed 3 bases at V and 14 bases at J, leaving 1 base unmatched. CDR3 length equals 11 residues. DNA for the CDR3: TGTGCCAGCAGTGATGGGACAGGGGAGTTCTTC. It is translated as CASSDGTGEFF.

In DNA, the CDR3 is TGTGCCTGGGACAGGACAACTCAGGGCGACGAGCAGTTCTTC. Protein product: CAWDRTTQGDEQFF. The gene calls are TRBV30 and TRBJ2-1; TRBD1 is a possible D gene (6 bases). There are 14 residues in the CDR3. The germline V gene has CDR1 GTSNPN and CDR2 SVGIG (reference sequence). V was clipped by 5 bases and J by 10 bases, with 21 bases between them.

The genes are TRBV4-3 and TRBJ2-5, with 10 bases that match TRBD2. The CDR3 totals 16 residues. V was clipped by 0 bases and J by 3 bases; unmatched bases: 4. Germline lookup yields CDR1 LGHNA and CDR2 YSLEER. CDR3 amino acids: CASSQDLGLAEETQYF. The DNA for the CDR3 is TGCGCCAGCAGCCAAGATTTAGGACTAGCGGAAGAGACCCAGTACTTC.

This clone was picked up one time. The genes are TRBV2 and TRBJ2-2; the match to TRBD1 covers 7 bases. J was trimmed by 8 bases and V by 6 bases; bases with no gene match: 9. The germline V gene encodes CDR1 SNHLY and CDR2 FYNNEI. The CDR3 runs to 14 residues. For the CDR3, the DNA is TGTGCCAGCAGCTATAAAACAGGGGCGGGGGAGCTGTTTTTT. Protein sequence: CASSYKTGAGELFF.

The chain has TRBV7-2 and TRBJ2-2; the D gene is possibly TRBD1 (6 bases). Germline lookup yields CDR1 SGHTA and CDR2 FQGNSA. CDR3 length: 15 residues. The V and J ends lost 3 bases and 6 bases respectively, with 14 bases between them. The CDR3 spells CASSLGAPGSGELFF. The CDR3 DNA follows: TGTGCCAGCAGCTTGGGGGCACCGGGGTCCGGGGAGCTGTTTTTT.

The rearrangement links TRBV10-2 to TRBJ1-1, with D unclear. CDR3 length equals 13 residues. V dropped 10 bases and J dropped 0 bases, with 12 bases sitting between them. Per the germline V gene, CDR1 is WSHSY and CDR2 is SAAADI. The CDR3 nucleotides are TGCGCCACCTTTGTCGGGGTGAACACTGAAGCTTTCTTT. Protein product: CATFVGVNTEAFF.

The CDR3 sequence: CASSGSSGNTIYF. The CDR3 DNA reads as TGTGCCAGTAGTGGGAGCTCTGGAAACACCATATATTTT. The chain employs TRBV19 and TRBJ1-3; D unclear. The germline V gene has CDR1 LNHDA and CDR2 SQIVND (reference sequence). The CDR3 loop spans 13 amino acids. V was clipped by 5 bases and J by 0 bases, with 5 bases between them.

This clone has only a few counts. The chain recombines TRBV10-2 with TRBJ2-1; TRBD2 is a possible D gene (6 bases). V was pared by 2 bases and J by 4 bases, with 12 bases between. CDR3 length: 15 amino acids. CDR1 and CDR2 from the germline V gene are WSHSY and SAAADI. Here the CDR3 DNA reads TGCGCCAGCAGTGAGAGGGTAGCGGAGTACAATGAGCAGTTCTTC. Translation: CASSERVAEYNEQFF.

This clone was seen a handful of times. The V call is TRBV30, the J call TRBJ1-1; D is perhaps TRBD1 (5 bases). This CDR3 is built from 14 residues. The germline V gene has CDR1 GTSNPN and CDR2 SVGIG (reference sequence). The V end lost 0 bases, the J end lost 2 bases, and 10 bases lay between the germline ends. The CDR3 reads CAWSVPGLNTEAFF. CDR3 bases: TGTGCCTGGAGTGTACCGGGACTCAACACTGAAGCTTTCTTT.

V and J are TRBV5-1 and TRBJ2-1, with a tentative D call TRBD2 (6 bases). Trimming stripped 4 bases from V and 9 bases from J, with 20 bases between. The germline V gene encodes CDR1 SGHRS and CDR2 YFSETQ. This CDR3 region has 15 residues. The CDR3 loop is CASSQLGGAESEQFF. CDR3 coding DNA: TGCGCCAGCAGCCAGCTCGGGGGAGCAGAGAGTGAGCAGTTCTTC.

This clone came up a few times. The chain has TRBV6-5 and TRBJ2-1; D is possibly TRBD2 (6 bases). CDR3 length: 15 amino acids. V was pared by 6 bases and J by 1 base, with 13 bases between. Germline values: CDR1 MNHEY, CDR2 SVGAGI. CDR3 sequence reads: CASSHTGGSYNEQFF. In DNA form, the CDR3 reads TGTGCCAGCAGCCATACTGGAGGGTCCTACAATGAGCAGTTCTTC.

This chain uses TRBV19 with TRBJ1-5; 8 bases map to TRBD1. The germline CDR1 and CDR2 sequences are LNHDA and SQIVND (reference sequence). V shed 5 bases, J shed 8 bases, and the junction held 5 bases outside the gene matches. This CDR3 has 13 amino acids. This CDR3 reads CASSLQGAEPQHF. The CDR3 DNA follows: TGTGCCAGTAGTCTTCAGGGGGCTGAGCCCCAGCATTTT.

The CDR3 is CASSLRTGDSYEQYF. CDR3 in DNA: TGTGCCAGCAGTCTACGGACAGGGGACTCCTACGAGCAGTACTTC. The chain carries TRBV28 and TRBJ2-7; TRBD1 aligns across 9 bases. Germline V gives CDR1 MDHEN, CDR2 SYDVKM. The CDR3 is 15 amino acids. Trimming took 5 bases from V and 0 from J; bases not matched to a gene: 5.

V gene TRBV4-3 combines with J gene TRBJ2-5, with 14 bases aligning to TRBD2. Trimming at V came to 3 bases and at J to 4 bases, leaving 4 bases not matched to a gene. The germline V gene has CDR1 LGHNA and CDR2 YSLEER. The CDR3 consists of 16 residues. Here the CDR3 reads CASSQGLAGAGETQYF. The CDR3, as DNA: TGCGCCAGCAGCCAGGGACTAGCGGGAGCGGGAGAGACCCAGTACTTC.